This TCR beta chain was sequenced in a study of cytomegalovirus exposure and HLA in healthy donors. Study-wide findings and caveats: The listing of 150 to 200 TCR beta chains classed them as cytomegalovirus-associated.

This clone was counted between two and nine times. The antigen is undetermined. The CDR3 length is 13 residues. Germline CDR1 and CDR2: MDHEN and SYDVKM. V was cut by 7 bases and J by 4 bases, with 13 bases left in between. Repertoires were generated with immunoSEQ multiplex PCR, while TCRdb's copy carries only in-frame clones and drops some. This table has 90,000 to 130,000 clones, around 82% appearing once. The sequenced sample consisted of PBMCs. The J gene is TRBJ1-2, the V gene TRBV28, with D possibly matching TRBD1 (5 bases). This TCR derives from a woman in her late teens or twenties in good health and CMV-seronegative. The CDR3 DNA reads TGTGCCAGCATGGAGGGGTTGGGCTATGGCTACACCTTC. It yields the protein CASMEGLGYGYTF.